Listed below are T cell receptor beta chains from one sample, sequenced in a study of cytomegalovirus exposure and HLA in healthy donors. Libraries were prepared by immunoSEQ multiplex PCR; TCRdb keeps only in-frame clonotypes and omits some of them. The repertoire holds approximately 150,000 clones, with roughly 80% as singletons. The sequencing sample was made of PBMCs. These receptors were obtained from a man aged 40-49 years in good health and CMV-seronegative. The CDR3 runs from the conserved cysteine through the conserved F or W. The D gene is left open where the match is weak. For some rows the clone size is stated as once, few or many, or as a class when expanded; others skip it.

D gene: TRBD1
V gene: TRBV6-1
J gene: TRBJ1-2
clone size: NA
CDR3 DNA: TGTGCCACCAGACCGGACAGGGGGGGCGGCTACACCTTC
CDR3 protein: CATRPDRGGGYTF

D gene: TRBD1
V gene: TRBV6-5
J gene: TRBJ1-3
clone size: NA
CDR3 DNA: TGTGCCAGCACCCCGGGACAGGACTCAAACACCATATATTTT
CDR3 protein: CASTPGQDSNTIYF

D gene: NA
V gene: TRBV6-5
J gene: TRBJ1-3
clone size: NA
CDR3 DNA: TGTGCCAGCAGAGAGGGCCCTTCCTCTGGAAACACCATATATTTT
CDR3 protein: CASREGPSSGNTIYF

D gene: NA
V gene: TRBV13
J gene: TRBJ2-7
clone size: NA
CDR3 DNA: TGTGCCAGCAGCTTCGGGACGGGGGTGACTAGGTACGAGCAGTACTTC
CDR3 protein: CASSFGTGVTRYEQYF

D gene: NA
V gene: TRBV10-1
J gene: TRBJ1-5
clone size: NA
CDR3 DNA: TGCGCCAGCAGTGAGTTGAGGGCGGGAAATAGCAATCAGCCCCAGCATTTT
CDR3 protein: CASSELRAGNSNQPQHF

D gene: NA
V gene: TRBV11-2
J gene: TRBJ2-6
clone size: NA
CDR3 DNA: TGTGCCAGCAGCGGATGGGACTTGGGGTCTGGGGCCAACGTCCTGACTTTC
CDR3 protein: CASSGWDLGSGANVLTF

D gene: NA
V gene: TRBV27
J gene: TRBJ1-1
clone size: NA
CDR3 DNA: TGTGCCAGCAGTTTCCTACAGGGCACTGAAGCTTTCTTT
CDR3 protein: CASSFLQGTEAFF

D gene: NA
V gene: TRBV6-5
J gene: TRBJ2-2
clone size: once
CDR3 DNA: TGTGCCAGCAGTTACGGACAGCCGAACACCGGGGAGCTGTTTTTT
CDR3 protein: CASSYGQPNTGELFF

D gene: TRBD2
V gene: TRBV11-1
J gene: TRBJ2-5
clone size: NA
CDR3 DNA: TGTGCCAGCAGCTCTCATAGCGGGGGGGCCGGAGAGACCCAGTACTTC
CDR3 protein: CASSSHSGGAGETQYF

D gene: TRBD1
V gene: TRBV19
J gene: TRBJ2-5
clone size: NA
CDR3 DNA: TGTGCCAGTAGTCCCGGACAGGGGTGGCCAGAGACCCAGTACTTC
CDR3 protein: CASSPGQGWPETQYF

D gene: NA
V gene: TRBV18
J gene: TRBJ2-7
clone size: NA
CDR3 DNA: TGTGCCAGCTCCCCAACGGGGCAGGGGAGCTACGAGCAGTACTTC
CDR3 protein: CASSPTGQGSYEQYF

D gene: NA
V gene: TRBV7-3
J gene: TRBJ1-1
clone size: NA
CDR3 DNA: TGTGCCAGCAGCTTATTAGGGCCGGGGGAAGCTTTCTTT
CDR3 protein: CASSLLGPGEAFF

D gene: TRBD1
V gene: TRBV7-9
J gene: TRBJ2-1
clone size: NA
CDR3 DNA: TGTGCCAGCAGAGTACAGGGACAGGGATACAATGAGCAGTTCTTC
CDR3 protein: CASRVQGQGYNEQFF

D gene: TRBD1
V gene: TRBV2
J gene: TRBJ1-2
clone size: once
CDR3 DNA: TGTGCCAGCAGCCGGACAGGGGGGGAAGGCTACACCTTC
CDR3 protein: CASSRTGGEGYTF

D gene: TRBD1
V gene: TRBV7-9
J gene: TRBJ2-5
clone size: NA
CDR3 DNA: TGTGCCAGCAGCTTCGGGCAGGGGGCGAGAAAGACCCAGTACTTC
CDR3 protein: CASSFGQGARKTQYF

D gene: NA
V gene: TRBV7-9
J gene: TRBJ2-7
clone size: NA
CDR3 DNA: TGTGCCAGCAGCTTAGAGGGGCAGGCGGTTGTGCAGTACTTC
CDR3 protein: CASSLEGQAVVQYF

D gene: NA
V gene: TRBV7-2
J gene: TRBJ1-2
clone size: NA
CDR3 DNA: TGTGCCAGCAGCGTCCCGGGAAAATATGGCTACACCTTC
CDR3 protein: CASSVPGKYGYTF

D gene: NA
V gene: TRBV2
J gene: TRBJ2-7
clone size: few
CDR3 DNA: TGTGCCAGCAGTGAAGACCGGGACAGTAGCGGCTACGAGCAGTACTTC
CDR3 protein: CASSEDRDSSGYEQYF

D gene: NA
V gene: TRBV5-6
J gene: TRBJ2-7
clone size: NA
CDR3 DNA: TGTGCCAGCAGCTTCTGGGGGCCCTACGAGCAGTACTTC
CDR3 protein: CASSFWGPYEQYF

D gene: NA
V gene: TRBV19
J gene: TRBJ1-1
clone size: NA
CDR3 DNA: TGTGCCAGTAGAACAGGGTGGACTGAAGCTTTCTTT
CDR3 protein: CASRTGWTEAFF

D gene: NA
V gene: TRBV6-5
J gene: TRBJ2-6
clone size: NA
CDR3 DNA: TGTGCCAGCAGCCGTACTGGGGCCAACGTCCTGACTTTC
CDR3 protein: CASSRTGANVLTF

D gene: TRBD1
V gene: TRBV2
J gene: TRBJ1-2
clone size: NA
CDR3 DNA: TGTGCCAGCCGGAGACCAGTCCCGGGACAGGGGGCGTTGGGCTACACCTTC
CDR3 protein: CASRRPVPGQGALGYTF

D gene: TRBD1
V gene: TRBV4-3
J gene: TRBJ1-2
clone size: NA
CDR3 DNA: TGCGCCAGCAGCCAAGCTTGGGACAGGGACAACTATGGCTACACCTTC
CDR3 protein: CASSQAWDRDNYGYTF

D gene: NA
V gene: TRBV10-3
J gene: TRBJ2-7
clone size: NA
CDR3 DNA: TGTGCCATCAGTGACGGGGGGCCCTACGAGCAGTACTTC
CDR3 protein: CAISDGGPYEQYF

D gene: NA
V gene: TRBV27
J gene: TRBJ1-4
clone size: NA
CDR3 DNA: TGTGCCAGCAGCCCCCTACTGGACAGTACAATTGAAAAACTGTTTTTT
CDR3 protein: CASSPLLDSTIEKLFF

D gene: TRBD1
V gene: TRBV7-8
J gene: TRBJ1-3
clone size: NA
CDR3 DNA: TGTGCCAGCAGCCCCCACGGGACAGATAGAGGAAACACCATATATTTT
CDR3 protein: CASSPHGTDRGNTIYF

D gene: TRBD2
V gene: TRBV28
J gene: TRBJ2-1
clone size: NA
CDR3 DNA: TGTGCCAGCAGTTCTAGCGGGGGGTCCTACAATGAGCAGTTCTTC
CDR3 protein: CASSSSGGSYNEQFF

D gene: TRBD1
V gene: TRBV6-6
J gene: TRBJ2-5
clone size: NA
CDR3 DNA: TGTGCCAGCAGACCCGGAACAGGGGTAGAGACCCAGTACTTC
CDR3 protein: CASRPGTGVETQYF

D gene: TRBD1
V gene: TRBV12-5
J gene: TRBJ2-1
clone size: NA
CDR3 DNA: TGTGCTAGTGGTTTGGTCGTCATTACCGGGACAGGGGAGGGGAATGAGCAGTTCTTC
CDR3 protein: CASGLVVITGTGEGNEQFF

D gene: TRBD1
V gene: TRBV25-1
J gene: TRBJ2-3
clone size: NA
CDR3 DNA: TGTGCCAGCAGATACAGGGGTGGCACAGATACGCAGTATTTT
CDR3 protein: CASRYRGGTDTQYF

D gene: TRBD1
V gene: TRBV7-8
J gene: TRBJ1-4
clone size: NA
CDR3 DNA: TGTGCCAGCAGCTTGGGTTCACAGGGGACGGGTGAAAAACTGTTTTTT
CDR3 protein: CASSLGSQGTGEKLFF

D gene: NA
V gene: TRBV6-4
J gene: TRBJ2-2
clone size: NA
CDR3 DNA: TGTGCCAGCAGTGACTCACCGACAGGATATGCGAACACCGGGGAGCTGTTTTTT
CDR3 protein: CASSDSPTGYANTGELFF

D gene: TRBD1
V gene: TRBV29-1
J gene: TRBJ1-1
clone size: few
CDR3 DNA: TGCAGCGTGCTGAAGGGACAGGGCAACACTGAAGCTTTCTTT
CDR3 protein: CSVLKGQGNTEAFF

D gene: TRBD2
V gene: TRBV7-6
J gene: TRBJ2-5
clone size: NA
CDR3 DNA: TGTGCCAGCAAACTCGACCCGGCTAGCGGGGGTGCGACCCAGTACTTC
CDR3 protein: CASKLDPASGGATQYF

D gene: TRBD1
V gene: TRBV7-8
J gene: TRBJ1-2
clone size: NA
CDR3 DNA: TGTGCCTCCCAACGACAGGGAGAGAACTATGGCTACACCTTC
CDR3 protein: CASQRQGENYGYTF

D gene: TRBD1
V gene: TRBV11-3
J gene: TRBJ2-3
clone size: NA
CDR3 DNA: TGTGCCAGCAGCCTAGGACAGGGCACAGATACGCAGTATTTT
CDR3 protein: CASSLGQGTDTQYF

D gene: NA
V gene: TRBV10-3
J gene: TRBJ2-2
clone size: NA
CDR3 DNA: TGTGCCTACGGTTTCGACACCGGGGAGCTGTTTTTT
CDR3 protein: CAYGFDTGELFF

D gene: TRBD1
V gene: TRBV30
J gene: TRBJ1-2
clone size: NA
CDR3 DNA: TGTGCCTGGACCCGAACAGGGGTCATCTATGGCTACACCTTC
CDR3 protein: CAWTRTGVIYGYTF

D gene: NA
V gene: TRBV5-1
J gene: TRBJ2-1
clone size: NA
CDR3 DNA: TGCGCCAGCAGCTTCCAGGGCCCCTACAATGAGCAGTTCTTC
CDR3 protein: CASSFQGPYNEQFF

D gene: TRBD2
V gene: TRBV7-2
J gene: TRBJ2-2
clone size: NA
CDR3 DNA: TGTGCCAGCGGGCTAGCGGGGGGTTTCGGGGAGCTGTTTTTT
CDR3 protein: CASGLAGGFGELFF

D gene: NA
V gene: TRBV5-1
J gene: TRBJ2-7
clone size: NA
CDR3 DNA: TGCGCCAGCAGCTTCATGGCAGGGTCCTACGAGCAGTACTTC
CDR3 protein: CASSFMAGSYEQYF

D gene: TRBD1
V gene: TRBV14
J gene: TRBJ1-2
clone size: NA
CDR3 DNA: TGTGCCAGCAGCCGTCGCGGGACAGATGATTATGGCTACACCTTC
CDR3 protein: CASSRRGTDDYGYTF

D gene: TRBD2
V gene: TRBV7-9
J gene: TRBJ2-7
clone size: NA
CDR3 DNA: TGTGCCAGCAGCTTATTCGGACGGGGGGACGAGCAGTACTTC
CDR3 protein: CASSLFGRGDEQYF

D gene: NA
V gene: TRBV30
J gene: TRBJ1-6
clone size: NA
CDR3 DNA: TGTGCCTGGGCATCGGGACTCCTGAGCTCCTATAATTCACCCCTCCACTTT
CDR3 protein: CAWASGLLSSYNSPLHF

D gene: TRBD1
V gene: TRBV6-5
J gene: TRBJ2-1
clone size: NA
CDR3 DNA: TGTGCCAGCAGCGGACAGGGGGCATCCTACAATGAGCAGTTCTTC
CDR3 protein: CASSGQGASYNEQFF

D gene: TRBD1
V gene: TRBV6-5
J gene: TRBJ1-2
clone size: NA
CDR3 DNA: TGTGCCAGCAGTTACTCCGGACAGGGACCAGGTGGCTACACCTTC
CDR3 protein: CASSYSGQGPGGYTF

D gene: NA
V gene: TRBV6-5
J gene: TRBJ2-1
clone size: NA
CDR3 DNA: TGTGCCACTGGGCTGGCCCCCGAGTACAATGAGCAGTTCTTC
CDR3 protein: CATGLAPEYNEQFF

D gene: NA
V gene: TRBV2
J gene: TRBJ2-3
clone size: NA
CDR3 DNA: TGTGCCAGCAGTGAACTCCGCCGGGATACGCAGTATTTT
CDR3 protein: CASSELRRDTQYF

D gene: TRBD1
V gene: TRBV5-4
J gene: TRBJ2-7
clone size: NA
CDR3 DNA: TGTGCCAGCAGCCCTACTCCGGGACAGGACGGGGAGCAGTACTTC
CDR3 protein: CASSPTPGQDGEQYF

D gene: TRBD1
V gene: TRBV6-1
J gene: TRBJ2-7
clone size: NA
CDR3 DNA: TGTGCCAGCCTACTCGGGACAGCCATTAACTACGAGCAGTACTTC
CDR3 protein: CASLLGTAINYEQYF

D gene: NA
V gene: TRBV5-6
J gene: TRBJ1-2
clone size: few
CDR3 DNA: TGTGCCAGCAGCTTGCACAGTTTCTATGGCTACACCTTC
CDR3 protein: CASSLHSFYGYTF

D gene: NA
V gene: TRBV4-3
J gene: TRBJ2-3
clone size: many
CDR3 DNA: TGCGCCAGCAGCCAAGGTGACTCCCACACAGATACGCAGTATTTT
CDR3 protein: CASSQGDSHTDTQYF